This T cell receptor (beta chain) comes out of a study of T cells in Graves' hyperthyroidism and ophthalmopathy. Whole-study findings and limits: The model forecast ophthalmopathy, anticipating it by a median around 6.9 months before onset.

Many counts were recorded for this clonotype. Its antigen remains unidentified. TCR beta CDR3 sequences were amplified from RNA transcripts. A first-round RT-PCR of the TCR CDR3 used the HTBI primer set. TCRdb processed the multiplex PCR reads anew with MiXCR; each CDR3 protein has one entry. The table shows 380,000 or so distinct CDR3 sequences, with 19% occurring only once. Sample: blood. This clonotype was sampled from a woman aged 18-29 years with Graves' hyperthyroidism.

In nucleotides, the CDR3 is TGTGCCAGTAGTATCGGACAGGCCGCGGACGAGCAGTACTTC. Translation: CASSIGQAADEQYF. The V gene is TRBV19, the J gene TRBJ2-7; 7 positions agree with TRBD1. With V trimmed by 3 bases and J by 5 bases, 7 bases remained unmatched. Looked up from germline, CDR1 is LNHDA and CDR2 is SQIVND (reference sequence). This CDR3 comprises 14 residues.